This T cell receptor (beta chain) was identified during a study of patients and donors after allogeneic stem cell transplantation. TCRdb recomputed calls from the RT-PCR reads with MiXCR, one row per CDR3 protein. The sample holds tens of thousands of distinct CDR3 sequences; 45% to 50% are singletons and the top ten take around 55%. This clonotype was seen more than once but under ten times. V was cut by 1 base and J by 8 bases, with 11 bases left in between. This CDR3 comprises 13 residues. Germline V gene sequence: CDR1 DFQATT, CDR2 SNEGSKA (reference sequence). The TCR was taken from a human donor who was either an allogeneic HSCT recipient or a stem cell or donor lymphocyte infusion donor (not recorded which). It is not recorded whose cells these are; they may come from a transplant donor. The sequenced material came from blood, either unsorted or a sorted T cell fraction (not recorded which). This chain connects TRBV20-1 to TRBJ1-4, with D perhaps TRBD1 (5 bases). The CDR3 protein is CSARGLGEEKLFF. CDR3 in DNA: TGCAGTGCTAGAGGCTTGGGGGAAGAAAAACTGTTTTTT.